This TCR beta chain was retrieved from a study of T cell repertoires in cytomegalovirus infection. Study overall: Well-studied HLA-B-restricted CMV epitopes were used in the study alongside recently identified HLA-C-restricted ones. Indications of both CMV infection and matching HLA type were provided by public TCR beta signatures. General study points: Based on cumulative public TCR beta family frequency, carriers of CMV plus the relevant HLA were identified. The response measured ex vivo was dominated by TCR beta clonotypes (HLA-C-restricted and CMV-specific).

TCRdb recomputed calls from the reads with MiXCR, one row per CDR3 protein. The table records around 900,000 distinct CDR3 sequences, around 30% of them present only once. This clonotype has ten or more counts. The antigen remains undetermined. This CDR3 region has 15 residues. Trimming removed 2 bases from V and 2 bases from J, with 12 bases in between. CDR1 LGHNA and CDR2 YNFKEQ come from the germline V gene. The source of this sequence is a human donor in good health (CMV status not recorded). Some clones in this sample may be carry-over from other donors' samples. V usage is TRBV4-2 and J usage is TRBJ2-5, with a tentative D call TRBD1 (6 bases). The sample consisted of cultured CD8+ T cells from PBMCs, taken from culture after CMV antigen stimulation. The CDR3 region has the DNA TGTGCCAGCAGCCAACTCGACAGGACTCAAGAGACCCAGTACTTC. Its translation: CASSQLDRTQETQYF.